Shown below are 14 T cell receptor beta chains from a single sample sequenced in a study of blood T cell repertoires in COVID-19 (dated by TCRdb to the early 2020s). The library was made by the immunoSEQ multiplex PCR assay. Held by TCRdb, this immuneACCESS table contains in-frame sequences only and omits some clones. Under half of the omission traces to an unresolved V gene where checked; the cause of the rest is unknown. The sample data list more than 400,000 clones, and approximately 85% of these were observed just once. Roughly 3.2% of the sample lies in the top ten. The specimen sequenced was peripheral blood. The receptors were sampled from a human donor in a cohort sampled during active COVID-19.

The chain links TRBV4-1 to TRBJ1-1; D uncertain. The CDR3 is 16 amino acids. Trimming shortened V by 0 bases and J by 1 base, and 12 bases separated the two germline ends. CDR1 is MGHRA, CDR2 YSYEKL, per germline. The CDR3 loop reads CASSQDVARGNTEAFF. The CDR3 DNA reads TGCGCCAGCAGCCAAGATGTTGCACGGGGGAACACTGAAGCTTTCTTT.

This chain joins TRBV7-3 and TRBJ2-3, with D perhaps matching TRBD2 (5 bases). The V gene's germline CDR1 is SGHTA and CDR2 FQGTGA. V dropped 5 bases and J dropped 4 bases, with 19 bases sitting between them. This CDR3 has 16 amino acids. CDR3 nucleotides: TGTGCCAGCAGCCCCGGACTTGCGCCGATATCAGATACGCAGTATTTT. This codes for CASSPGLAPISDTQYF.

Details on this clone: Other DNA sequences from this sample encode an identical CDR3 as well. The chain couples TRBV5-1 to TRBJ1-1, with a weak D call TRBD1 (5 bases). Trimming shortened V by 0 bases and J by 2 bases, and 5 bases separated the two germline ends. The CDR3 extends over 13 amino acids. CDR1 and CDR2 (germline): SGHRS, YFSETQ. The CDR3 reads CASSLGGNTEAFF. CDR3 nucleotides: TGCGCCAGCAGCTTGGGGGGCAACACTGAAGCTTTCTTT.

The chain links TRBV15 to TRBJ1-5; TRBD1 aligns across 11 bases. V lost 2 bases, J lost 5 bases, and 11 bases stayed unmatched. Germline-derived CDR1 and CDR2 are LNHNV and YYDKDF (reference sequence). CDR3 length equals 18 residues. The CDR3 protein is CATSRKWTGGAADQPQHF. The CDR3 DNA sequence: TGTGCCACCAGCAGAAAATGGACAGGGGGCGCGGCAGATCAGCCCCAGCATTTT.

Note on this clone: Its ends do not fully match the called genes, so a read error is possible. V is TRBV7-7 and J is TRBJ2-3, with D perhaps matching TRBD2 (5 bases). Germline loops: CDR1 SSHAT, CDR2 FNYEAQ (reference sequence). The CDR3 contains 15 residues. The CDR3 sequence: CASSKGVRGTDTQYF. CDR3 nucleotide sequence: TGTGCTAGCAGCAAGGGAGTGCGGGGCACAGATACGCAGTATTTT.

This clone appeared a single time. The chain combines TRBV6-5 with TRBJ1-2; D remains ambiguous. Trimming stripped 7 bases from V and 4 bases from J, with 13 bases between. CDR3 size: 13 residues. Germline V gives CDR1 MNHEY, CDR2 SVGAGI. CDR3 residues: CASMGAYLYGYTF. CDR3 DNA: TGTGCCAGCATGGGAGCCTACCTCTATGGCTACACCTTC.

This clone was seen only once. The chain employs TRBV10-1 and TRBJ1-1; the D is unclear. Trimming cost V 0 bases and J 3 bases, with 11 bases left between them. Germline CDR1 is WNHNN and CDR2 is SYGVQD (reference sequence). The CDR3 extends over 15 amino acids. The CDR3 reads CASSESTTYYTEAFF. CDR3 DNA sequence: TGCGCCAGCAGTGAGTCTACGACATATTACACTGAAGCTTTCTTT.

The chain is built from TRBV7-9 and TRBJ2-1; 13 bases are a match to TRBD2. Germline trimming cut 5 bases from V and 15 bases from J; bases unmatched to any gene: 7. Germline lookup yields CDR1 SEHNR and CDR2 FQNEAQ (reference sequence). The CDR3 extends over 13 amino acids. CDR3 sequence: CASSLGLAGVLFF. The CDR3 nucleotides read TGTGCCAGCAGCCTTGGACTAGCGGGAGTTTTGTTCTTC.

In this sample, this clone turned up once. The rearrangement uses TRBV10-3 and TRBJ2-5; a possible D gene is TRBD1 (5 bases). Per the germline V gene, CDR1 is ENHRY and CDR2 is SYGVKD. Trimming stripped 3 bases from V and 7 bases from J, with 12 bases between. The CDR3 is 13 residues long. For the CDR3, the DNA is TGTGCCATCAGTGACACAGGAATTTTGACCCAGTACTTC. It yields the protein CAISDTGILTQYF.

Written as DNA, the CDR3 is TGTGCCAGCAGCCAGGTTAAGCTCTCACCCCTCCACTTT. It is translated as CASSQVKLSPLHF. The V and J genes are TRBV14 and TRBJ1-6; no clear D gene. From germline, CDR1 is SGHDN and CDR2 FVKESK. The CDR3 contains 13 residues. With 3 bases removed from V and 10 bases from J, the gap between germline ends came to 10 bases.

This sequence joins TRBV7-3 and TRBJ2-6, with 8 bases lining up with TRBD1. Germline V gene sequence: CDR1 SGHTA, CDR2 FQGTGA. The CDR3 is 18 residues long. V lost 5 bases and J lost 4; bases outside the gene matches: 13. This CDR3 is CASSPRIRGLTGANVLTF. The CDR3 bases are TGTGCCAGCAGCCCGCGTATCAGGGGGCTGACAGGGGCCAACGTCCTGACTTTC.

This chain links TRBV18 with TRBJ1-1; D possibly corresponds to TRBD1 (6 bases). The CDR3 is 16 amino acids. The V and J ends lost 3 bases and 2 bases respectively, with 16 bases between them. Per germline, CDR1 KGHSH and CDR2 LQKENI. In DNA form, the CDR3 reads TGTGCCAGCTCACCGCCTAGGACAGACAGCAACACTGAAGCTTTCTTT. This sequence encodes CASSPPRTDSNTEAFF.

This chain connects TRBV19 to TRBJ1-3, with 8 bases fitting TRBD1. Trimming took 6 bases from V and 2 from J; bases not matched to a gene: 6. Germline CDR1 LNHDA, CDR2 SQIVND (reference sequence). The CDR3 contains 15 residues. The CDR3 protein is CASSDTGGTGNTIYF. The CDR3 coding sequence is TGTGCCAGTAGCGATACAGGGGGAACTGGAAACACCATATATTTT. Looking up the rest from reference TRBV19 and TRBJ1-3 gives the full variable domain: DGGITQSPKYLFRKEGQNVTLSCEQNLNHDAMYWYRQDPGQGLRLIYYSQIVNDFQKGDIAEGYSVSREKKESFPLTVTSAQKNPTAFYLCASSDTGGTGNTIYFGEGSWLTVV.

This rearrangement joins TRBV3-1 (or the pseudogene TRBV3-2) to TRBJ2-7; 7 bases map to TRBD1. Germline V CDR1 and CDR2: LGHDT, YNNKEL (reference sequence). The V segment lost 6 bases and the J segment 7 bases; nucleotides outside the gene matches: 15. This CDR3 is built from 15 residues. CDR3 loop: CASSPELQGYGEQYF. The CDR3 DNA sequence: TGTGCCAGCAGTCCCGAACTACAGGGGTACGGGGAGCAGTACTTC.